This T cell receptor beta chain appears in the sequencing data of a study of beta chain features in type 1 diabetes (dated by TCRdb to the late 2010s). For context, the study as a whole: No differences in mean age, gender distribution, total cell number or subset yield were found between patients and healthy donors. In the study, TCRB repertoires of sorted circulating CD4+ T cell subsets from recently diagnosed type 1 diabetes patients were compared with those of matched healthy donors. A total of about 100,000,000 sorted cells were examined across all samples, and RNA yield correlated strongly with the number of cells per subset. Regulatory and stem cell-like memory subsets were isolated from only 8 patients and about 8 healthy donors, whereas naive and central memory subsets came from all 28 donors.

The High Capacity cDNA Reverse Transcription Kit was used to reverse transcribe all of the isolated RNA, meaning that expressed TCRB transcripts were what got sequenced. Deep immunoSEQ sequencing was performed on naive, central memory and regulatory T cell samples, with an average of roughly 3.5 million total reads per sample. Sorted cells were lysed in RLT buffer and RNA was extracted with DNase-treated RNeasy Micro or Mini kits, depending on cell number. To prevent cross-contamination, every cell subset was processed on its own, while patient and healthy donor samples were processed together. TCRB sequences were amplified from cDNA with the immunoSEQ multiplex PCR, producing 87-bp fragments spanning the CDR3 region. Sequencing of the amplicons was performed on the Illumina HiSeq platform. The paper's processing steps were these. PCR bias was computationally corrected using synthetic template baselines, reads within Hamming distance 2 were collapsed, and singletons that could not be merged were discarded. Reads were aligned to IMGT to assign V, D and J genes, CDR3 length, and insertions or deletions at six rearrangement sites. Within each subset, clonotype counts were normalized to sorted cell number, and only after that were true diversity and Gini coefficients computed with the tcR R package. Repertoire sharing was quantified using the overlap coefficient calculated on TCRB nucleotide sequences. Out-of-frame TCRB sequences from naive cells were analyzed as a proxy for the pre-selection repertoire. TCRdb provides this immuneACCESS table in a form limited to in-frame rearrangements. Some clones are lacking; in checked studies, under half of them reflect an unresolved V gene, and why the rest are absent is not known. V and J calls and clone size are given by that table; D and trimming were obtained from the DNA. This sample lists roughly 220,000 clones; 16% were detected once. More than 0.075% of the sample lies in the top ten.

There are 15 amino acids in the CDR3, from cysteine to phenylalanine inclusive. Kept here is only the CDR3 DNA, which spans 45 bases and is read in frame from base 1. Taken from the germline V gene, the CDR1 and CDR2 loops are SGHTA and FQGNSA. V is clipped by 5 bases and J by 0 bases, and the sequence between their germline boundaries is 12 bases long. In this sample, this clone turned up a few times. Which antigen it targets is not known. Base qualities were left out, and no much larger clone turns up one base away. The study at large found these results: Sequencing cDNA rather than genomic DNA could over-represent highly expressing activated cells, although activation and CD3 levels did not differ between groups. Naive, central memory and regulatory TCRB repertoires appeared to be more similar among patients than among healthy donors. Type 1 diabetes patients showed a moderate but significant shortening of TCRB CDR3 length in all four CD4+ subsets. Patients with type 1 diabetes made fewer insertions and deleted more nucleotides at VDJ recombination sites, implying thymic rearrangement abnormalities. Shorter templates might have been favored by PCR, but patient and control samples were amplified and corrected together, so both groups would have been affected equally by any skew. Because small numbers of individuals were included in the HLA sub-analyses, any influence of HLA type on TCRB rearrangement was left unresolved.

A single peripheral blood draw of around 0.11 L on average was collected from each donor into heparinised tubes. A BD FACSAria II was used to sort naive, central memory, regulatory and stem cell-like memory CD4+ T cells with a panel that included CD45RO, CCR7, CD25, CD127, CD95 and CD27. Purity was above 95% for every sorted population. PBMCs were isolated right away by Lymphoprep density gradient centrifugation and were stained directly, without culture. To minimize batch effects, samples were stained and sorted in pairs, one healthy donor with one patient per experiment. Material: naive CD4+ T cells from blood. The cell subset or site label for this specimen denotes: true naive CD4+ T cells. The receptor was isolated from a man aged 25-45 years with type 1 diabetes. This receptor chain uses TRBV7-2 and TRBJ2-3; a tentative D call is TRBD2 (5 bases match). The CDR3 protein is CASSLLGLSTDTQYF. The DNA sequence follows: TGTGCCAGCAGCCTACTAGGACTTAGCACAGATACGCAGTATTTT.